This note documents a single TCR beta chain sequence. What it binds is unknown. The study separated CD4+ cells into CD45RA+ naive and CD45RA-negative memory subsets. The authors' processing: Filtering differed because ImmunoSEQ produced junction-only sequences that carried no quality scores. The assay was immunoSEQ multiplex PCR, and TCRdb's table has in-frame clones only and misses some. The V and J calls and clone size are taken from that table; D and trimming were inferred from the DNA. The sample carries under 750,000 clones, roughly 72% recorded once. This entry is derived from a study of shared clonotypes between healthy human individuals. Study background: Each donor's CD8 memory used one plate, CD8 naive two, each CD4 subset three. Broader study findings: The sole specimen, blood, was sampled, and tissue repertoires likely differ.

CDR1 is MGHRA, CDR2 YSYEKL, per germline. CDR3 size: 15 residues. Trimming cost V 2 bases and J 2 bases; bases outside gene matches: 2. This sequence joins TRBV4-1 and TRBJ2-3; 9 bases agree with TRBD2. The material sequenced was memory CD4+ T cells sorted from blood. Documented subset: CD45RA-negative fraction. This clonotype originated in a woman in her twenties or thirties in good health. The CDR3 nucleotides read TGCGCCAGCAGCCAACTAGCGGGAACCACAGATACGCAGTATTTT. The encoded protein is CASSQLAGTTDTQYF.